These T cell receptor beta chains were read from a single sample in a study of radiotherapy plus CTLA-4 blockade in lung cancer. The data were produced by immunoSEQ multiplex PCR, yet TCRdb's version contains in-frame clones alone and is incomplete. The table shows tens of thousands of clones, with 80% to 90% occurring only once. The sample here was peripheral blood, taken from a patient treated with radiotherapy plus ipilimumab. These receptors all come from a human donor with non-small cell lung cancer whose response to radiotherapy plus ipilimumab could not be evaluated. Each CDR3 is given with its conserved first and last residue. The D gene is left open where the match is weak. Clone size is shown for a subset of rows, as once, few, many or a class of expanded clone.

j_gene,d_gene,v_gene,abundance,CDR3aa,CDR3nt
TRBJ2-7,TRBD1,TRBV30,.,CAWGTAREQYF,TGTGCCTGGGGGACAGCGAGAGAGCAGTACTTC
TRBJ2-1,TRBD2,TRBV29-1,.,CSVTLAGGEQFF,TGCAGCGTGACCTTAGCGGGAGGTGAGCAGTTCTTC
TRBJ2-3,TRBD2,TRBV4-3,.,CASSQDQTGGGDTQYF,TGCGCCAGCAGCCAAGATCAGACGGGAGGAGGAGATACGCAGTATTTT
TRBJ1-1,.,TRBV28,few,CASSLVPPWNTEAFF,TGTGCCAGCAGTTTAGTTCCCCCGTGGAACACTGAAGCTTTCTTT
TRBJ2-7,TRBD1,TRBV27,.,CASSSDRGGNEQYF,TGTGCCAGCAGTTCGGACAGGGGCGGGAACGAGCAGTACTTC
TRBJ2-7,TRBD1,TRBV27,.,CASSWTGNDEQYF,TGTGCCAGCAGCTGGACAGGGAATGACGAGCAGTACTTC
TRBJ1-1,.,TRBV7-9,.,CASSWQENTEAFF,TGTGCCAGCAGCTGGCAGGAGAACACTGAAGCTTTCTTT
TRBJ2-5,.,TRBV27,.,CATKAGETQYF,TGTGCCACCAAGGCGGGGGAGACCCAGTACTTC
TRBJ2-6,.,TRBV29-1,.,CSVEPPGANVLTF,TGCAGCGTTGAACCCCCGGGGGCCAACGTCCTGACTTTC
TRBJ1-2,.,TRBV2,once,CASSETRMPSAGYTF,TGTGCCAGCAGTGAAACTAGGATGCCCTCAGCTGGCTACACCTTC
TRBJ2-1,.,TRBV7-9,once,CASSLFDPIGETEQFF,TGTGCCAGCAGCTTATTTGACCCAATCGGGGAAACTGAGCAGTTCTTC
TRBJ2-2,TRBD1,TRBV10-3,once,CAISRDRGSGELFF,TGTGCCATCAGCCGGGACAGGGGGTCCGGGGAGCTGTTTTTT
TRBJ1-2,TRBD1,TRBV5-1,.,CASSWTGGEYGYTF,TGCGCCAGCAGCTGGACAGGGGGCGAATACGGCTACACCTTC